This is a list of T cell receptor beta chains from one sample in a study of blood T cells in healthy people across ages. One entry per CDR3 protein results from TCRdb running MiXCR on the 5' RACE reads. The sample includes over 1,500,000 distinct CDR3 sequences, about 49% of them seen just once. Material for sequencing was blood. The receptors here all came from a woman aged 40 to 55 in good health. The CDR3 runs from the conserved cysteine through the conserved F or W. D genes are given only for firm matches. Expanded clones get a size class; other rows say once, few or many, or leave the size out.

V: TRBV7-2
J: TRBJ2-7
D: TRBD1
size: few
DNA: TGTGCCAGCAGCTTCTCCGGGACAGCAAACTACGAGCAGTACTTC
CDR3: CASSFSGTANYEQYF

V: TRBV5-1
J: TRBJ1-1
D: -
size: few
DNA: TGCGCCAGCAGCTGGGCAACGGGAATGAACACTGAAGCTTTCTTT
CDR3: CASSWATGMNTEAFF

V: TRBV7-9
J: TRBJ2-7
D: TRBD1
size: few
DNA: TGTGCCAGCAGCTCTAAAATAAAGGGACAGGGGGCCTACGAGCAGTACTTC
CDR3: CASSSKIKGQGAYEQYF

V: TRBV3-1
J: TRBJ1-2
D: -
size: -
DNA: TGTGCCAGCAGCCGGACAGCCGAATATGGCTACACCTTC
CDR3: CASSRTAEYGYTF

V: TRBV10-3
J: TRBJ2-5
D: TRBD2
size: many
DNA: TGTGCCATCAGTCGAGCGGGGTCGGGAGAGACCCAGTACTTC
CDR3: CAISRAGSGETQYF

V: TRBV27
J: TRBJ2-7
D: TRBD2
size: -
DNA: TGTGCCAGCAAGTACGGGGGGGCCGGTACCTACGAGCAGTACTTC
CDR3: CASKYGGAGTYEQYF

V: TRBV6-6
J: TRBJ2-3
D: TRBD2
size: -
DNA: TGTGCCAGCAGTTACCGCGGGACTAGCGGGGCCGGAGATACGCAGTATTTT
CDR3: CASSYRGTSGAGDTQYF

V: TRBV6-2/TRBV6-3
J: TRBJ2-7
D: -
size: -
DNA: TGTGCCAGCAGTTGGAAATACGAGCAGTACTTC
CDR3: CASSWKYEQYF

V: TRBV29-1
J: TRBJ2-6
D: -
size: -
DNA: TGCAGCTGCCGGGACACCAGCTCTGGGGCCAACGTCCTGACTTTC
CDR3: CSCRDTSSGANVLTF

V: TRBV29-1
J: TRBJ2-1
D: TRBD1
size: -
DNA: TGCAGCGTTGAATTTCGCGGGACAGGGGGCTTCTCCTACGAGCAGTTCTTC
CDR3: CSVEFRGTGGFSYEQFF

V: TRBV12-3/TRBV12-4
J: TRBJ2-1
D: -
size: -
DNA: TGTGCCAGCCGGGGCGGATTCTACGAGCAGTTCTTC
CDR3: CASRGGFYEQFF

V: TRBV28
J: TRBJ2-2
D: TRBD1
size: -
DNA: TGTGCCAGCAGACCTGCAAGGGGGCACACCGGGGAGCTGTTTTTT
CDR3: CASRPARGHTGELFF

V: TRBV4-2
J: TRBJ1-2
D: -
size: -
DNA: TGTGCCTGCAGCCAAGATCTCCGGACGGGCTACTATGGCTACACCTTC
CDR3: CACSQDLRTGYYGYTF

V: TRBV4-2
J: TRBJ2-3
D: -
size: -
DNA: TGTGCCAGCAGCCAAGAGGTGGCGCTCGGGGAGGATACGCAGTATTTT
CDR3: CASSQEVALGEDTQYF

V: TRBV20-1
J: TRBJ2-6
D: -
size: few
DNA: TGCAGTGCTAGAAACCAGCTCTCTGGGGCCAACGTCCTGACTTTC
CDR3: CSARNQLSGANVLTF

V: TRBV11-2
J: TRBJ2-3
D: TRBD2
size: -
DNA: TGTGCCAGCAGCGGTGCGGTAGCGGGGGCACCTAGCACAGATACGCAGTATTTT
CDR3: CASSGAVAGAPSTDTQYF

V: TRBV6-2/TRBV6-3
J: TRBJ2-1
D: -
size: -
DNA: TGTGCCAGCAGTCCTCTAAGGGGGGCCGTCAATGAGCAGTTCTTC
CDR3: CASSPLRGAVNEQFF

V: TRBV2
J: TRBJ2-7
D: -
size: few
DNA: TGTGCCAGCAGGACACAGACCTACGAGCAGTACTTC
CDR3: CASRTQTYEQYF

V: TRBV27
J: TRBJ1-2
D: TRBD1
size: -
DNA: TGTGCCAGCAGTCCCGGGGGACAGACCTATGGCTACACCTTC
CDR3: CASSPGGQTYGYTF

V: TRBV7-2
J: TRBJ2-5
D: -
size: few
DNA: TGTGCCAGCAGACTCACTTTAGAGACCCAGTACTTC
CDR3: CASRLTLETQYF

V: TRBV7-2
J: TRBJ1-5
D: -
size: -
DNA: TGTGCCAGCAGCTTAGGTCGTGGCCCCAATAGCAATCAGCCCCAGCATTTT
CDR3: CASSLGRGPNSNQPQHF

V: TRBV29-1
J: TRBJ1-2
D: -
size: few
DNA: TGCAGCGTTGATCGCAGAGGTGTGGGTGGCTACACCTTC
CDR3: CSVDRRGVGGYTF

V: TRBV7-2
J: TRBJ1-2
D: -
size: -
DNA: TGTGCCAGCAGCTTAGCGGGCAGGGCTATTGGCTACACCTTC
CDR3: CASSLAGRAIGYTF

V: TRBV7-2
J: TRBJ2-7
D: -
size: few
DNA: TGTGCCAGCAGCTTAACCGACTACCCTTCCTACGAGCAGTACTTC
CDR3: CASSLTDYPSYEQYF

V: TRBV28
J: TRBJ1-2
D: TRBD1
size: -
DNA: TGTGCCAGCAGGGACAGGGGAAGATATGGCTACACCTTC
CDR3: CASRDRGRYGYTF

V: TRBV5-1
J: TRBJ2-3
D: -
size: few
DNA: TGCGCCAGCAGTCGGGGCCCTACTAGGCTGAAAGATACGCAGTATTTT
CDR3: CASSRGPTRLKDTQYF

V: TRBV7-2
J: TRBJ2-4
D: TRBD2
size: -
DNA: TGTGCCAGCAGTCTCGGGGGGTTTGGCAAAAACATTCAGTACTTC
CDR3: CASSLGGFGKNIQYF

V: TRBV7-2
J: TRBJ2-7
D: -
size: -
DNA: TGTGCCAGCGGCTTATGGGGGACTCAGAACGAGCAGTACTTC
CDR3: CASGLWGTQNEQYF

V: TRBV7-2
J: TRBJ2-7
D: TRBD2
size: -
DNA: TGTGCCAGCAGCTTAGCCCATGGCGGGGGGACCTTCTCCTACGAGCAGTACTTC
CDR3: CASSLAHGGGTFSYEQYF

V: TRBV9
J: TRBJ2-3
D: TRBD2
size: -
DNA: TGTGCCAACAGCTCCCGGGGGGGCCCCGCAGATACGCAGTATTTT
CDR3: CANSSRGGPADTQYF

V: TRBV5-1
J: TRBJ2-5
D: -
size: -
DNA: TGCGCCAGCAGCTCTGGACAGAGAGTAGTTAGCCGGCAAGAGACCCAGTACTTC
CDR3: CASSSGQRVVSRQETQYF

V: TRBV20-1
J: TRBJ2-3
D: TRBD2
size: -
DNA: TGCAGTGCTAGCCCTTATAAAATAGCGGGGGGCCTCCTCACAGATACGCAGTATTTT
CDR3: CSASPYKIAGGLLTDTQYF

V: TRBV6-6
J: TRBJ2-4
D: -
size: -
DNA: TGTGCCAGCAACAGGGAGGGGGTAGGAAACATTCAGTACTTC
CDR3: CASNREGVGNIQYF

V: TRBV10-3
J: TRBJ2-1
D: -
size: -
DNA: TGTGCCATCAGTGAGTCGATACCCGGGACACAGTACAATGAGCAGTTCTTC
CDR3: CAISESIPGTQYNEQFF

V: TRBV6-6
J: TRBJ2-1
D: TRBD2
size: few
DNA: TGTGCCAGCACCAACGGAGGGCGGGGGACCAACAATGAGCAGTTCTTC
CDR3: CASTNGGRGTNNEQFF

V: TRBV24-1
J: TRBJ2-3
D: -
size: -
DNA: TGTGCCACCAGTGATGCAGGGCGGGGGCCAGATACGCAGTATTTT
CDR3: CATSDAGRGPDTQYF

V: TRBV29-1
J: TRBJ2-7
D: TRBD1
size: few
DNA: TGCAGCGTTGAATCCGGGACAGGGGTCTACGAGCAGTACTTC
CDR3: CSVESGTGVYEQYF

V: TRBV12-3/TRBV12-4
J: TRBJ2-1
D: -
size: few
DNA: TGTGCCAGCAGTTTAGAGGGGATTAGTGAGCAGTTCTTC
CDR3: CASSLEGISEQFF

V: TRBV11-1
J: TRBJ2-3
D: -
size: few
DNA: TGTGCCAGCAGCCACATAGGAGAGGGCACAGATACGCAGTATTTT
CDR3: CASSHIGEGTDTQYF

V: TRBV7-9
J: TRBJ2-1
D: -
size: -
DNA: TGTGCCAGCAGCTCCACGACAAAGGGCGGTAATGAGCAGTTCTTC
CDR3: CASSSTTKGGNEQFF

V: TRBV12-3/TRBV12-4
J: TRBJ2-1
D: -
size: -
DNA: TGTGCCAGCACAGAACAGGGCAGACCTTACAATGAGCAGTTCTTC
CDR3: CASTEQGRPYNEQFF

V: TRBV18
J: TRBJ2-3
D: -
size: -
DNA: TGTGCCAGCTCCGAGGGATTTGCTAGCACAGATACGCAGTATTTT
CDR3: CASSEGFASTDTQYF

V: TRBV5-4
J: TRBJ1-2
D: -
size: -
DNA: TGTGCCAGCAGCTTGTGGTTGGTAGAAGGCTACACCTTC
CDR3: CASSLWLVEGYTF

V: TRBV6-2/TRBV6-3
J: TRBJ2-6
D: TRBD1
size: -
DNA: TGTGCCAGCAGTTACTCGCGACAGGGGGCGATAGGGGCCAACGTCCTGACTTTC
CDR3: CASSYSRQGAIGANVLTF

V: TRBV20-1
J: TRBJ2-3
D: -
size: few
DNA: TGCAGTGCTAGGATGCGACGGGGGCCCGGGGACGGGACTAGCACAGATACGCAGTATTTT
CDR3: CSARMRRGPGDGTSTDTQYF

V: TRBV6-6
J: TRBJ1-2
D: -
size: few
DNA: TGTGCCACCTCTCCCGGGACGGCGAGTAACAACTATGGCTACACCTTC
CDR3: CATSPGTASNNYGYTF

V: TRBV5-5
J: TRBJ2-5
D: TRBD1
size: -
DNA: TGTGCCAGCAGTCTATCACAGGGGACCCTATCAGAGACCCAGTACTTC
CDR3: CASSLSQGTLSETQYF

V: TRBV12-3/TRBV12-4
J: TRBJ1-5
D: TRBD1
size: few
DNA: TGTGCCAGCACCTTGACAGGGGATTCTCAGCCCCAGCATTTT
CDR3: CASTLTGDSQPQHF

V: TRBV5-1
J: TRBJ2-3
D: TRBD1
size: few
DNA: TGCGCCAGCAGCTTCGGGGACAGGGGACTTGCCACAGATACGCAGTATTTT
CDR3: CASSFGDRGLATDTQYF

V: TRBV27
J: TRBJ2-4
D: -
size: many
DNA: TGTGCCAGCAGTCCCTGGGGGGTTAAGGAGAACATTCAGTACTTC
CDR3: CASSPWGVKENIQYF

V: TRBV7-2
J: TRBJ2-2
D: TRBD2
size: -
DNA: TGTGCCAGCAGCCCGGCTAGCGGGTCAGGTTCCGGGGAGCTGTTTTTT
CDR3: CASSPASGSGSGELFF